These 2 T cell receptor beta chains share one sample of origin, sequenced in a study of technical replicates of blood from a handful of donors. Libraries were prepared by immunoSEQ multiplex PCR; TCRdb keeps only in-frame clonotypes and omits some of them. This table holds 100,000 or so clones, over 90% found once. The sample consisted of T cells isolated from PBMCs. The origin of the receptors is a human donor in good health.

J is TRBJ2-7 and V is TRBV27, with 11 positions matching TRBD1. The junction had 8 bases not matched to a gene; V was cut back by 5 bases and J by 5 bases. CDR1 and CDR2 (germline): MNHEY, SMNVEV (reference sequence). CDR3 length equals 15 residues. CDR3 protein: CASSATGTGGNEQYF. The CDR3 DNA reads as TGTGCCAGCAGTGCAACCGGGACAGGGGGGAACGAGCAGTACTTC.

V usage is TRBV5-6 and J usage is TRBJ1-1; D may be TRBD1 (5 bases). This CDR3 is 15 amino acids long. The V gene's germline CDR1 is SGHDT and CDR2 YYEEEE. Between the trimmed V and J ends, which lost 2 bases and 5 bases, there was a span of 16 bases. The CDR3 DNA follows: TGTGCCAGCAGCTTTGCAGCGCAGGGCGGAACTGAAGCTTTCTTT. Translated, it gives CASSFAAQGGTEAFF.